The 23 T cell receptor beta chains reported below all come from one sample, sequenced in a study of human thymus T cells (dated by TCRdb to between 2020 and 2021). Library preparation employed the immunoSEQ multiplex PCR assay. This is the immuneACCESS table as TCRdb keeps it, with only in-frame sequences that have V and J called. A part of the clones is gone; compared with another copy, unresolved V genes explain less than half, and the rest is unexplained. This sample holds 45,000 to 50,000 clones; just under 95% were observed only once. The ten largest clones add up to 0.15% to 0.2% of the sample. Input material: blood. The receptors originated from a girl under two years old with a congenital heart defect but otherwise immunologically healthy.

This chain uses TRBV6-6 with TRBJ2-1, with D maybe TRBD2 (5 bases). The CDR3 totals 15 residues. Germline V gene lookup returns CDR1 MNHNY and CDR2 SVGAGI (reference sequence). V was cut by 5 bases and J by 5 bases, with 16 bases left in between. The CDR3 reads CASSRLNRGNNEQFF. Here the CDR3 DNA reads TGTGCCAGCAGTAGACTCAACCGGGGAAACAATGAGCAGTTCTTC.

Only one count was recorded for this clone. The chain carries TRBV7-2 and TRBJ2-3; D is unresolved. There are 16 residues in the CDR3. Germline CDR1 SGHTA, CDR2 FQGNSA. V lost 1 base and J 5 bases, leaving 16 bases between the germline ends. The CDR3 region has the DNA TGTGCCAGCAGCTTAGGTTATGAAGGGAAACGAGATACGCAGTATTTT. The encoded protein is CASSLGYEGKRDTQYF.

The chain uses TRBV29-1 and TRBJ2-2; the match to TRBD2 covers 11 bases. The germline V gene has CDR1 SQVTM and CDR2 ANQGSEA. V gave up 6 bases and J gave up 2 bases; unmatched junction bases: 8. The CDR3 loop spans 16 amino acids. CDR3 loop: CSVQPGLAVNTGELFF. For the CDR3, the DNA is TGCAGCGTACAACCGGGACTAGCGGTTAACACCGGGGAGCTGTTTTTT.

This clone was picked up one time. The V call is TRBV30, the J call TRBJ1-2; unclear D gene. With 0 bases removed from V and 4 bases from J, the gap between germline ends came to 12 bases. Germline-derived CDR1 and CDR2 are GTSNPN and SVGIG (reference sequence). The CDR3 consists of 14 residues. This CDR3 reads CAWSVSRTGYGYTF. The CDR3 nucleotides read TGTGCCTGGAGTGTAAGCCGGACGGGCTATGGCTACACCTTC.

This chain uses TRBV7-9 with TRBJ2-1; TRBD2 matches 12 bases. The CDR3 spans 15 residues. Trimming cost V 5 bases and J 3 bases; bases outside gene matches: 2. The V gene's germline CDR1 is SEHNR and CDR2 FQNEAQ (reference sequence). The CDR3 region has the DNA TGTGCCAGCAGCCCGGGACTAGCGGGCTACAATGAGCAGTTCTTC. Translating it yields CASSPGLAGYNEQFF.

The CDR3 DNA sequence: TGTGCCAGCAGTCTCCTGGCACTACCCTACAATGAGCAGTTCTTC. Its translation: CASSLLALPYNEQFF. This chain uses TRBV25-1 with TRBJ2-1, with unresolved D. The CDR3 covers 15 residues. Germline loops: CDR1 MGHDK, CDR2 SYGVNS. The germline V and J ends were trimmed by 5 bases and 2 bases, with 13 bases remaining between them.

The chain employs TRBV4-2 and TRBJ2-1; possible D gene TRBD2, 6 bases. The V gene's germline CDR1 is LGHNA and CDR2 YNFKEQ. This CDR3 is 15 amino acids long. V lost 7 bases, J lost 8 bases, and 21 bases lay in between. CDR3 region: CASTQTAGKYDEQFF. Written as DNA, the CDR3 is TGTGCCAGCACCCAGACGGCGGGGAAATACGATGAGCAGTTCTTC.

The rearrangement links TRBV5-4 to TRBJ2-2, with 10 bases aligning to TRBD2. CDR1 and CDR2 from the germline V gene are SGHNT and YYREEE (reference sequence). The CDR3 length is 15 residues. V lost 2 bases and J lost 6; bases outside the gene matches: 4. The CDR3 region has the DNA TGTGCCAGCAGCTTAAGCGGGAGGGTGGCCGGGGAGCTGTTTTTT. Residues: CASSLSGRVAGELFF.

V is TRBV18 and J is TRBJ2-7, with 14 bases matching TRBD2. With V trimmed by 6 bases and J by 3 bases, 4 bases remained unmatched. The CDR3 consists of 15 residues. Germline loops: CDR1 KGHSH, CDR2 LQKENI. CDR3 nucleotides: TGTGCCAGCTCTCCGACTAGCGGGAGGGTCTACGAGCAGTACTTC. Its protein is CASSPTSGRVYEQYF.

The sample holds one count of this clone. V usage is TRBV11-2 and J usage is TRBJ2-1; 9 bases agree with TRBD2. The CDR3 contains 15 residues. CDR1 and CDR2 from the germline V gene are SGHAT and FQNNGV. V was pared by 5 bases and J by 6 bases, with 8 bases of the junction left unmatched. CDR3 amino acids: CASSLGAGGPNEQFF. CDR3 bases: TGTGCCAGCAGCCTAGGGGCGGGAGGGCCCAATGAGCAGTTCTTC.

This clone is a singleton in its sample. The V and J genes are TRBV7-2 and TRBJ2-7, with D maybe TRBD1 (6 bases). V was trimmed by 4 bases and J by 9 bases, leaving 10 bases between them. Germline values: CDR1 SGHTA, CDR2 FQGNSA. This CDR3 region has 11 residues. For the CDR3, the DNA is TGTGCCAGCAGCTACGCAGGGGTGCAGTACTTC. This codes for CASSYAGVQYF.

A remark on this clone: At one end the junction does not follow the germline gene, possibly because of a read error. At the DNA level, this CDR3 is encoded by other sequences in the same sample as well. The rearrangement uses TRBV19 and TRBJ1-2; 8 bases are a match to TRBD1. Germline CDR1 and CDR2: LNHDA and SQIVND (reference sequence). CDR3 size: 13 residues. The CDR3 DNA reads TGCGCCAGTAGCCGACAGGGGACCTATGGCTACACCTTC. Protein product: CASSRQGTYGYTF.

The rearrangement uses TRBV6-6 and TRBJ2-5; 10 bases match TRBD2. This CDR3 has 15 residues. Germline lookup yields CDR1 MNHNY and CDR2 SVGAGI (reference sequence). V shed 2 bases, J shed 5 bases, and the junction held 5 bases outside the gene matches. CDR3 coding DNA: TGTGCCAGCAGTTACCGGCTAGCGGGAGATGAGACCCAGTACTTC. It translates to CASSYRLAGDETQYF.

This clone is a singleton in its sample. Its ends do not fully match the called genes, so a read error is possible. V and J are TRBV7-7 and TRBJ2-2, with 11 bases aligning to TRBD1. Germline CDR1 is SSHAT and CDR2 is FNYEAQ (reference sequence). This CDR3 contains 14 residues. CDR3 region: CASSRDRGNGELFF. In nucleotides, the CDR3 is TGTGCTAGCAGTCGGGACAGGGGGAACGGGGAGCTGTTTTTT.

This clone was observed a handful of times. This chain joins TRBV29-1 and TRBJ1-1; D gene ambiguous. The CDR3 consists of 14 residues. Germline values: CDR1 SQVTM, CDR2 ANQGSEA. Trimming removed 7 bases from V and 1 base from J, with 16 bases in between. CDR3 nucleotides: TGCAGCGGGACGATTCTAGGCGGGAACACTGAAGCTTTCTTT. As protein: CSGTILGGNTEAFF. The whole variable domain, filled in from reference TRBV29-1 and TRBJ1-1, reads SAVISQKPSRDICQRGTSLTIQCQVDSQVTMMFWYRQQPGQSLTLIATANQGSEATYESGFVIDKFPISRPNLTFSTLTVSNMSPEDSSIYLCSGTILGGNTEAFFGQGTRLTVV.

The rearrangement uses TRBV11-2 and TRBJ2-2; TRBD2 matches 8 bases. The ends lost 5 bases at V and 4 bases at J; junction bases unmatched: 3. The length of the CDR3 is 14 residues. In germline, CDR1 is SGHAT, CDR2 FQNNGV. The CDR3 DNA sequence: TGTGCCAGCAGCGCCGGGACTAGCACCGGGGAGCTGTTTTTT. Its protein is CASSAGTSTGELFF.

This clone was recorded only once. V gene TRBV11-2 combines with J gene TRBJ2-2; D remains ambiguous. CDR1 is SGHAT, CDR2 FQNNGV, per germline. CDR3 length: 12 residues. The germline V and J ends were trimmed by 4 bases and 7 bases, with 7 bases remaining between them. CDR3 amino acids: CASSSLYGELFF. Here the CDR3 DNA reads TGTGCCAGCAGCTCCCTTTACGGGGAGCTGTTTTTT. The full variable domain, with the rest looked up from reference TRBV11-2 and TRBJ2-2, is EAGVAQSPRYKIIEKRQSVAFWCNPISGHATLYWYQQILGQGPKLLIQFQNNGVVDDSQLPKDRFSAERLKGVDSTLKIQPAKLEDSAVYLCASSSLYGELFFGEGSRLTVL.

J is TRBJ1-4 and V is TRBV7-2, with D hard to call. V lost 5 bases to trimming and J lost 6 bases, with 16 bases between them. Germline V gene sequence: CDR1 SGHTA, CDR2 FQGNSA. This CDR3 region has 15 residues. CDR3 residues: CASSPRSRFDEKLFF. The CDR3 DNA is TGTGCCAGCAGCCCCCGTTCCCGCTTCGATGAAAAACTGTTTTTT.

CDR3 nucleotide sequence: TGTGCCAGCAGTTGGACTAGCGGGAGGGCGAAGGAGACCCAGTACTTC. This codes for CASSWTSGRAKETQYF. V and J are TRBV28 and TRBJ2-5; 15 bases map to TRBD2. The CDR3 sequence is 16 residues long. The germline V gene encodes CDR1 MDHEN and CDR2 SYDVKM. Germline trimming cut 4 bases from V and 5 bases from J; bases unmatched to any gene: 5.

The chain joins TRBV11-2 to TRBJ2-5; D possibly corresponds to TRBD2 (5 bases). This CDR3 is built from 14 residues. Per the germline V gene, CDR1 is SGHAT and CDR2 is FQNNGV. V was clipped by 5 bases and J by 5 bases, with 15 bases between them. The DNA of the CDR3 is TGTGCCAGCAGCCCGGGATCAACGTTTGAGACCCAGTACTTC. Translating it yields CASSPGSTFETQYF.

This rearrangement joins TRBV5-1 to TRBJ2-1; D is uncertain. The CDR3 extends over 14 amino acids. Trimming took 3 bases from V and 7 from J, leaving 14 bases between them. Per germline, CDR1 SGHRS and CDR2 YFSETQ. CDR3 DNA: TGCGCCAGCAGCTCACCCCCTCTCCGGAATGAGCAGTTCTTC. It translates to CASSSPPLRNEQFF.

This chain connects TRBV7-6 to TRBJ2-1; D is undetermined. Germline V gives CDR1 SGHVS, CDR2 FNYEAQ. The V and J ends lost 1 base and 9 bases respectively, with 4 bases between them. The CDR3 has 11 residues. Here the CDR3 DNA reads TGTGCCAGCAGCTTAGGAAGTGAGCAGTTCTTC. Translated, it gives CASSLGSEQFF.

The gene calls are TRBV18 and TRBJ2-5; D not certain. Germline V gene sequence: CDR1 KGHSH, CDR2 LQKENI. The V end lost 5 bases, the J end lost 5 bases, and 12 bases lay between the germline ends. The CDR3 consists of 13 residues. In DNA, the CDR3 is TGTGCCAGCTCAGAAACGCATTTGGAGACCCAGTACTTC. Its translation is CASSETHLETQYF.